These 27 T cell receptor beta chains were all obtained from the same sample, sequenced in a study of regulatory T cells in long-lasting Graves disease (dated by TCRdb to about 2021). Library prep was done by multiplex PCR. Data came from an Illumina HiSeq 4000. CDR3 regions were amplified by Arm-PCR with iRepertoire HTBI primers to construct TCR beta libraries. TCRdb reran the public reads through fastp at Q25 and MiXCR, keeping productive beta chains. CDR3 protein duplicates are merged, each entry listing the most common genes and DNA. The sample profile shows more than 300,000 distinct CDR3 sequences; 15% to 20% of them were found once. Less than 35% of the sample is in the top ten clones. The time point label of this sample denotes: persistent/refractory GD, antithyroid drugs over 5 years with positive TRAb. For both TCR sequencing and RNA sequencing, RNA was extracted from PBMCs in TRIzol. Source: peripheral blood mononuclear cells (PBMCs), taken when the disease was refractory, from a patient treated with antithyroid drugs. The receptors were gathered from a female donor with Graves disease.

J is TRBJ1-6 and V is TRBV18; no definite D call. V was pared by 1 base and J by 7 bases, with 14 bases between. Germline V gives CDR1 KGHSH, CDR2 LQKENI. The CDR3 extends over 16 amino acids. The CDR3 here is CASSPLRASDNSPLHF. The CDR3 nucleotides read TGTGCCAGCTCACCACTAAGGGCCTCGGACAATTCACCCCTCCACTTT. Using reference TRBV18 and TRBJ1-6 for the parts outside the CDR3, the full variable domain is NAGVMQNPRHLVRRRGQEARLRCSPMKGHSHVYWYRQLPEEGLKFMVYLQKENIIDESGMPKERFSAEFPKEGPSILRIQQVVRGDSAAYFCASSPLRASDNSPLHFGNGTRLTVT.

This clonotype was recorded at least ten times. The chain couples TRBV2 to TRBJ2-7; possible D gene TRBD2, 6 bases. Deletions cut 10 bases from V and 0 bases from J, with 10 bases between. The CDR3 consists of 12 residues. CDR1 is SNHLY and CDR2 is FYNNEI in the germline V gene. CDR3 nucleotide sequence: TGTGCCATCAGCGGGCCCTCCTACGAGCAGTACTTC. It codes for CAISGPSYEQYF.

In this sample, this clonotype turned up a few times. The chain joins TRBV6-1 to TRBJ2-7; TRBD1 matches at 11 bases. The V and J ends lost 6 bases and 7 bases, in that order; junction bases with no gene match: 8. Germline V CDR1 and CDR2: MNHNS, SASEGT. CDR3 length: 14 residues. The CDR3 DNA reads TGTGCCAGCAGCCTGGGACAGGGGGTAAGGGAGCAGTACTTC. Translating it yields CASSLGQGVREQYF.

This clonotype has more than one count but fewer than ten. This rearrangement joins TRBV20-1 to TRBJ1-4, with D hard to call. Germline CDR1 is DFQATT and CDR2 is SNEGSKA (reference sequence). The CDR3 loop spans 14 amino acids. Trimming cost V 3 bases and J 7 bases, with 15 bases left between them. DNA for the CDR3: TGCAGTGCTAGCCCGGGTGTGATAAGTGAAAAACTGTTTTTT. Amino acids: CSASPGVISEKLFF.

This clonotype has a count of ten or more. The rearrangement uses TRBV28 and TRBJ1-5; D perhaps matches TRBD1 (5 bases). V shed 5 bases and J shed 0 bases, with 11 bases lying between them. Germline assignment: CDR1 MDHEN and CDR2 SYDVKM. CDR3 length equals 15 residues. The CDR3 DNA sequence: TGTGCCAGCAGTCGCCAGGGTTATAGCAATCAGCCCCAGCATTTT. Its translation is CASSRQGYSNQPQHF.

Only a few counts were recorded for this clonotype. The V call is TRBV6-1, the J call TRBJ2-7, with D unclear. Trimming took 0 bases from V and 4 from J, leaving 13 bases between them. Looked up from germline, CDR1 is MNHNS and CDR2 is SASEGT. The CDR3 runs to 15 residues. The CDR3 region is CASSEALLGVYEQYF. The CDR3 DNA is TGTGCCAGCAGTGAAGCGCTGTTAGGCGTGTACGAGCAGTACTTC.

This clonotype was counted at least ten times. The CDR3 DNA reads as TGTGCCAGCAGTTACACGGGGACAGGGGGCCGGTACTTC. Amino acids: CASSYTGTGGRYF. The V and J genes are TRBV6-5 and TRBJ2-7, with TRBD1 identical over 12 bases. The CDR3 has 13 amino acids. Trimming took 2 bases from V and 12 from J; bases not matched to a gene: 5. Germline V gene sequence: CDR1 MNHEY, CDR2 SVGAGI.

Worth noting for this clonotype: The junction does not match germline at one end; this may be a read error. This rearrangement joins TRBV19 to TRBJ2-6; D is perhaps TRBD1 (5 bases). Germline values: CDR1 LNHDA, CDR2 SQIVND (reference sequence). The CDR3 runs to 12 residues. The DNA for the CDR3 is TGTGCCAGTAGTTCTGGGGCCAACGTCCTGGCTTTC. Protein product: CASSSGANVLAF.

The table lists this clonotype with many counts. The chain joins TRBV3-1 to TRBJ1-3; maybe TRBD1 (5 bases). Germline V gives CDR1 LGHDT, CDR2 YNNKEL (reference sequence). V dropped 0 bases and J dropped 3 bases, with 21 bases sitting between them. The CDR3 covers 19 residues. This CDR3 reads CASSQDASNRRDYGNTIYF. The CDR3 DNA follows: TGTGCCAGCAGCCAAGATGCATCGAACAGGCGGGACTATGGAAACACCATATATTTT. The whole variable domain, filled in from reference TRBV3-1 and TRBJ1-3, reads DTAVSQTPKYLVTQMGNDKSIKCEQNLGHDTMYWYKQDSKKFLKIMFSYNNKELIINETVPNRFSPKSPDKAHLNLHINSLELGDSAVYFCASSQDASNRRDYGNTIYFGEGSWLTVV.

In the case of this clonotype: A read error is possible here, since a much larger clone lies one base away. This sequence joins TRBV28 and TRBJ2-7, with 9 positions matching TRBD2. Germline loops: CDR1 MDHEN, CDR2 SYDVKM. The CDR3 loop spans 15 amino acids. The CDR3 spells CASSLEREVSYGQYF. The CDR3 DNA reads as TGTGCCAGCAGTTTAGAGCGGGAGGTTTCCTACGGGCAGTACTTC.

About this clonotype: The final CDR3 position lacks the conserved phenylalanine or tryptophan, pointing to a likely read error. The V and J genes are TRBV7-2 and TRBJ2-5, with 14 bases matching TRBD2. The germline gives CDR1 SGHTA, CDR2 FQGNSA. The CDR3 spans 15 residues. The ends lost 5 bases at V and 4 bases at J; junction bases unmatched: 3. The CDR3 coding sequence is TGTGCCAGCAGCCCGGGGACTAGCGGGAGAGAGACCCAGTACTCC. Translating gives CASSPGTSGRETQYS.

This clonotype has a count of ten or more. This rearrangement joins TRBV28 to TRBJ2-6; 12 bases are a match to TRBD1. The V segment lost 6 bases and the J segment 4 bases; nucleotides outside the gene matches: 7. There are 17 residues in the CDR3. Germline CDR1 is MDHEN and CDR2 is SYDVKM. The CDR3 coding sequence is TGTGCCAGCAGGGGGGGACAGGGGGCGCGAGGGGCCAACGTCCTGACTTTC. It encodes CASRGGQGARGANVLTF.

As for this clonotype: A much larger clone lies a single base off, so this may be a read error. The chain couples TRBV30 to TRBJ2-6; D is possibly TRBD2 (5 bases). CDR3 length: 16 amino acids. Germline values: CDR1 GTSNPN, CDR2 SVGIG (reference sequence). Trimming took off 3 bases at V and 6 bases at J, with 18 bases between the two ends. CDR3 loop: CAWSRALATEANVLTF. The CDR3 DNA follows: TGTGCCTGGAGCCGAGCCCTAGCTACCGAGGCCAACGTCCTGACTTTC.

The chain couples TRBV24-1 to TRBJ2-5; 8 positions match TRBD1. Germline CDR1 and CDR2: KGHDR and SFDVKD. The CDR3 has 13 residues. The ends lost 3 bases at V and 5 bases at J; junction bases unmatched: 1. The CDR3 is CATSDNRGETQYF. The CDR3 region has the DNA TGTGCCACCAGTGATAACAGGGGGGAGACCCAGTACTTC.

This clonotype has just a few counts. This chain connects TRBV7-9 to TRBJ1-1, with D perhaps TRBD1 (6 bases). The CDR3 consists of 13 residues. The V gene lost 3 bases and the J gene lost 5 bases, with 10 bases spanning the gap. Germline CDR1 SEHNR, CDR2 FQNEAQ (reference sequence). The CDR3: CASSFQGLTEAFF. CDR3 bases: TGTGCCAGCAGCTTCCAGGGGTTAACTGAAGCTTTCTTT.

V and J are TRBV20-1 and TRBJ2-5; 11 nucleotides match TRBD2. The CDR3 sequence is 15 residues long. Per the germline V gene, CDR1 is DFQATT and CDR2 is SNEGSKA (reference sequence). J lost 1 base, V lost 6 bases, and 7 bases had no gene match. CDR3 loop: CSASSGGASQETQYF. In nucleotides, the CDR3 is TGCAGTGCGAGTAGCGGGGGGGCCTCCCAAGAGACCCAGTACTTC.

This clonotype was found many times. The rearrangement joins TRBV6-5 to TRBJ1-2; the D gene is possibly TRBD1 (5 bases). The CDR3 totals 15 residues. Deletions cut 3 bases from V and 5 bases from J, with 16 bases between. Per germline, CDR1 MNHEY and CDR2 SVGAGI. The CDR3 here is CASSYHQAGTYGYTF. As DNA, the CDR3 is TGTGCCAGCAGTTATCACCAAGCCGGGACGTATGGCTACACCTTC.

This clonotype has only a few counts. The chain combines TRBV20-1 with TRBJ1-1; D is ambiguous. Germline values: CDR1 DFQATT, CDR2 SNEGSKA (reference sequence). CDR3 length: 14 residues. The germline V and J ends were trimmed by 1 base and 1 base, with 10 bases remaining between them. CDR3 nucleotide sequence: TGCAGTGCTAGAGGATACCCGGGGAACACTGAAGCTTTCTTT. Amino acid sequence: CSARGYPGNTEAFF.

This clonotype showed up many times. The genes are TRBV7-9 and TRBJ2-7; D remains unclear. The CDR3 spans 12 residues. CDR1 and CDR2 from the germline V gene are SEHNR and FQNEAQ (reference sequence). Deletions cut 4 bases from V and 0 bases from J, with 4 bases between. The CDR3 sequence is CASSSSSYEQYF. The CDR3 region has the DNA TGTGCCAGCAGCTCGTCCTCCTACGAGCAGTACTTC. The full variable domain, completed using reference TRBV7-9 and TRBJ2-7, is DTGVSQNPRHKITKRGQNVTFRCDPISEHNRLYWYRQTLGQGPEFLTYFQNEAQLEKSRLLSDRFSAERPKGSFSTLEIQRTEQGDSAMYLCASSSSSYEQYFGPGTRLTVT.

This clonotype was recorded many times. This sequence joins TRBV19 and TRBJ2-7; D not certain. V lost 9 bases and J lost 2, with 8 bases in between. The germline V gene has CDR1 LNHDA and CDR2 SQIVND (reference sequence). The CDR3 loop spans 11 amino acids. CDR3 DNA: TGTGCCAGCAGGCAAGCCTACGAGCAGTACTTC. Its protein product is CASRQAYEQYF.

In this sample, this clonotype turned up a few times. V usage is TRBV5-6 and J usage is TRBJ2-7; D remains ambiguous. Trimming pared 4 bases from V and 3 bases from J, leaving 11 bases between. The CDR3 spans 13 residues. Germline V gene sequence: CDR1 SGHDT, CDR2 YYEEEE. The CDR3 nucleotides read TGTGCCAGCAGCCGACCCCCTGGCTACGAGCAGTACTTC. Translating gives CASSRPPGYEQYF.

This clonotype was seen more than once but under ten times. This chain connects TRBV20-1 to TRBJ2-7, with TRBD1 identical over 10 bases. This CDR3 spans 14 amino acids. Trimming cost V 4 bases and J 6 bases; bases outside gene matches: 9. Germline V gives CDR1 DFQATT, CDR2 SNEGSKA (reference sequence). The CDR3 here is CSATKTGGFVEQYF. CDR3 sequence (DNA): TGCAGTGCTACTAAGACAGGGGGCTTCGTCGAGCAGTACTTC.

This clonotype was observed many times. The chain uses TRBV30 and TRBJ1-2, with D uncertain. This CDR3 comprises 14 residues. The V gene lost 3 bases and the J gene lost 4 bases, with 15 bases spanning the gap. Germline CDR1 GTSNPN, CDR2 SVGIG (reference sequence). This chain's CDR3 is CAWRRTAGLYGYTF. The DNA for the CDR3 is TGTGCCTGGAGGAGGACCGCCGGCCTCTATGGCTACACCTTC.

This sequence joins TRBV10-2 and TRBJ1-1; D may be TRBD1 (5 bases). Trimming removed 9 bases at V and 0 bases at J, with 11 bases between. In germline, CDR1 is WSHSY, CDR2 SAAADI. This CDR3 is 13 amino acids long. The CDR3 region has the DNA TGCGCCAGTCGAATAGGGGTGAACACTGAAGCTTTCTTT. Its protein is CASRIGVNTEAFF.

The CDR3 DNA follows: TGTGCCAGCAGCCATACACTAAGTCTCACCGGGAACACCATATATTTT. As protein: CASSHTLSLTGNTIYF. The chain links TRBV3-1 to TRBJ1-3; no definite D call. CDR3 size: 16 residues. Germline loops: CDR1 LGHDT, CDR2 YNNKEL (reference sequence). Trimming removed 3 bases at V and 7 bases at J, with 19 bases between.

V is TRBV27 and J is TRBJ2-3; D is unresolved. The CDR3 loop spans 13 amino acids. The germline V gene has CDR1 MNHEY and CDR2 SMNVEV (reference sequence). Between the trimmed V and J ends, which lost 3 bases and 5 bases, there was a span of 9 bases. CDR3 residues: CASSFVSGDTQYF. CDR3 bases: TGTGCCAGCAGTTTTGTATCAGGAGATACGCAGTATTTT.

A word on this clonotype: A much larger clone lies a single base off, so this may be a read error. The J gene is TRBJ2-5, the V gene TRBV10-3, with 8 nucleotides matching TRBD1. The CDR3 length is 14 residues. Looked up from germline, CDR1 is ENHRY and CDR2 is SYGVKD. CDR3 sequence: CAISGAGGLETRYF. DNA for the CDR3: TGTGCCATCAGTGGGGCAGGGGGCCTAGAGACCCGGTACTTC.